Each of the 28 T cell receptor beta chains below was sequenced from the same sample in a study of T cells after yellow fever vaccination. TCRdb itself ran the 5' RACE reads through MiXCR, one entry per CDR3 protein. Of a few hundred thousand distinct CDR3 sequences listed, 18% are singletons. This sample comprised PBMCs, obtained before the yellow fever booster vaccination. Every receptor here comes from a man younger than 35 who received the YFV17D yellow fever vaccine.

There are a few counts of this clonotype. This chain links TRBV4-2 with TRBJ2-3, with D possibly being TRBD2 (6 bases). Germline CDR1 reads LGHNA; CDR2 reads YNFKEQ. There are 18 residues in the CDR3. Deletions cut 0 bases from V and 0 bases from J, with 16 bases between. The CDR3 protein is CASSQEGSGFPSTDTQYF. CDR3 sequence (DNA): TGTGCCAGCAGCCAAGAGGGCAGCGGGTTTCCTAGCACAGATACGCAGTATTTT.

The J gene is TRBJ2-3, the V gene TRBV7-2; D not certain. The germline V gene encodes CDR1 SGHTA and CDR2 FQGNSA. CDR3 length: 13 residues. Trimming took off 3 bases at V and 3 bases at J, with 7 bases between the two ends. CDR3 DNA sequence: TGTGCCAGCAGCTTTCTACGTACAGATACGCAGTATTTT. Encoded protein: CASSFLRTDTQYF.

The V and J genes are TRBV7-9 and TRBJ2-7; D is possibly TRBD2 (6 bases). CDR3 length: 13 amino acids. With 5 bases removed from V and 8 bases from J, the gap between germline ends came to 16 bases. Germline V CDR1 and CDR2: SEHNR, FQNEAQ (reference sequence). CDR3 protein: CASSPGGAVKQYF. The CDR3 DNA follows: TGTGCCAGCAGCCCGGGCGGGGCAGTCAAGCAGTACTTC. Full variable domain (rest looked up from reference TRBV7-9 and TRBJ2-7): DTGVSQNPRHKITKRGQNVTFRCDPISEHNRLYWYRQTLGQGPEFLTYFQNEAQLEKSRLLSDRFSAERPKGSFSTLEIQRTEQGDSAMYLCASSPGGAVKQYFGPGTRLTVT.

CDR3 DNA sequence: TGTGCCAGCAGCCCCCCGGCGGGTGAGCAGTACTTC. Amino acids: CASSPPAGEQYF. The V gene is TRBV7-2, the J gene TRBJ2-7; tentative D call: TRBD2 (5 bases). Germline CDR1 SGHTA, CDR2 FQGNSA. The V end was cut by 5 bases, the J end by 7 bases, with 12 bases between. This CDR3 is 12 amino acids long.

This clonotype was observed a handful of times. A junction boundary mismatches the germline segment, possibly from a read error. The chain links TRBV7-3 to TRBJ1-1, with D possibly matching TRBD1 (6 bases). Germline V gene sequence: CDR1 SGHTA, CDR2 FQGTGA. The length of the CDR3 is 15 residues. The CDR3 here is CASSLTGQKNTEAFF. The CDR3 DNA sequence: TGTGCCAGCAGCCTAACCGGACAGAAGAACACTGAAGCTTTCTTT.

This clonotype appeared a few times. CDR3 nucleotide sequence: TGTGCCAGCAGCCAAATTCTGGCAGATACGCAGTATTTT. It encodes CASSQILADTQYF. The rearrangement links TRBV14 to TRBJ2-3; D gene ambiguous. The CDR3 extends over 13 amino acids. Germline values: CDR1 SGHDN, CDR2 FVKESK. Trimming removed 2 bases at V and 4 bases at J, with 7 bases between.

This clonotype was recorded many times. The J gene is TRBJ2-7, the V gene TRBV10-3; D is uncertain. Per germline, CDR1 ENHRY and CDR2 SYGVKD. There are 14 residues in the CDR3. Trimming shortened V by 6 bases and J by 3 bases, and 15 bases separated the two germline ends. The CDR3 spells CAIRSGVAGYEQYV. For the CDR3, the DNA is TGTGCCATCAGATCTGGAGTTGCCGGCTACGAGCAGTACGTC.

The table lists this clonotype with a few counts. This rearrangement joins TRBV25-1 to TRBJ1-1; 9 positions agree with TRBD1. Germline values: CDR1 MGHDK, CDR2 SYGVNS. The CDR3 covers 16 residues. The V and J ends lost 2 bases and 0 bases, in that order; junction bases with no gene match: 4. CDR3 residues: CASSELGQGMNTEAFF. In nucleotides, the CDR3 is TGTGCCAGCAGTGAACTGGGACAGGGTATGAACACTGAAGCTTTCTTT.

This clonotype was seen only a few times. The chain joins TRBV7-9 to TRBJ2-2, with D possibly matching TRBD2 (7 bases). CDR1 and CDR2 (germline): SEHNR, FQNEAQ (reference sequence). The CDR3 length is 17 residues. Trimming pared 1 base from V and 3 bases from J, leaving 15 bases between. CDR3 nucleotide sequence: TGTGCCAGCAGCTTAGTGCGGGGGCGCGATTACACCGGGGAGCTGTTTTTT. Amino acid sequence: CASSLVRGRDYTGELFF.

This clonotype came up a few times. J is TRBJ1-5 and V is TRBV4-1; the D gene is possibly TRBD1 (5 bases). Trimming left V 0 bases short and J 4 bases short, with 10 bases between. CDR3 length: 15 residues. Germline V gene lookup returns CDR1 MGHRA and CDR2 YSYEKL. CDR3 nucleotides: TGCGCCAGCAGCCAAGAAAACAGGCTGAATCAGCCCCAGCATTTT. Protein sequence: CASSQENRLNQPQHF.

Here the CDR3 reads CASKRDSSGNTIYF. The DNA for the CDR3 is TGTGCCAGCAAACGGGACAGCTCTGGAAACACCATATATTTT. The genes are TRBV2 and TRBJ1-3; 7 bases fit TRBD1. This CDR3 has 14 amino acids. Germline loops: CDR1 SNHLY, CDR2 FYNNEI. The trim removed 7 bases at V and 0 bases at J, leaving 3 bases unmatched.

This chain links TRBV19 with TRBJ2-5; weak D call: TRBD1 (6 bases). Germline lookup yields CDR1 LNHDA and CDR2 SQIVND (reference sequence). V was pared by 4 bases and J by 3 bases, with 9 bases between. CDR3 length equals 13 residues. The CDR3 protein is CASSKSGEETQYF. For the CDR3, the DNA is TGTGCCAGTAGTAAGTCAGGGGAAGAGACCCAGTACTTC.

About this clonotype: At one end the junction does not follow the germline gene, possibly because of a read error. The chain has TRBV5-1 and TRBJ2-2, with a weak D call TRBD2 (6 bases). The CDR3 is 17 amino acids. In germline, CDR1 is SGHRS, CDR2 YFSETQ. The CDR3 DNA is TGCGCCAGCAGCTACCCCATTACGGGGGAGACCACCTGGGAGCTGTTTTTT. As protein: CASSYPITGETTWELFF.

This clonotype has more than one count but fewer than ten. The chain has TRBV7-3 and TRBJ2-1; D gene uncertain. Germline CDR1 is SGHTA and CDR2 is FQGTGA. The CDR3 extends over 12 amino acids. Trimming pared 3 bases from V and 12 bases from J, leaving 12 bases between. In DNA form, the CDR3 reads TGTGCCAGCAGCTTCGCGAGACATCCGCAGTTCTTC. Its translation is CASSFARHPQFF.

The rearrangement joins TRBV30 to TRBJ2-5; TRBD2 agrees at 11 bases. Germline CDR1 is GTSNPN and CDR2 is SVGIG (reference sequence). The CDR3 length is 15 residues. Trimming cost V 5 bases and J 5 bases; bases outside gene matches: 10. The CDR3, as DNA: TGTGCCTGGGGGGAGGGGACTAGCGGTCTCGAGACCCAGTACTTC. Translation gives CAWGEGTSGLETQYF.

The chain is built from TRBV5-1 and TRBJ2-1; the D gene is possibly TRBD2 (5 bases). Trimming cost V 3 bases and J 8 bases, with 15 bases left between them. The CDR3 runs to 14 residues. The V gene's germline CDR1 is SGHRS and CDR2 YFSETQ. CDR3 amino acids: CASSYKDPGDEQFF. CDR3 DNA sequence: TGCGCCAGCAGCTATAAGGACCCCGGGGATGAGCAGTTCTTC.

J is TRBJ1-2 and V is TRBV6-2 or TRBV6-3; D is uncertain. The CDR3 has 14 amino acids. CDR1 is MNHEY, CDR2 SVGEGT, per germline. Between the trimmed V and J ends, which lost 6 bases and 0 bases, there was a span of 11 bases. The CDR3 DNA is TGTGCCAGCAGGTCGGAGTTTGCTAACTATGGCTACACCTTC. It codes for CASRSEFANYGYTF.

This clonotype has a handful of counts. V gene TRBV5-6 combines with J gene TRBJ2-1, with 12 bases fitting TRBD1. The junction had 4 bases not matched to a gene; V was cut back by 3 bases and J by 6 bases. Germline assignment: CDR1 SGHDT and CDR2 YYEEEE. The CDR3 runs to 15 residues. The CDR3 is CASSWGDRGLNEQFF. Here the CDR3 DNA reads TGTGCCAGCAGCTGGGGGGACAGGGGGCTCAATGAGCAGTTCTTC.

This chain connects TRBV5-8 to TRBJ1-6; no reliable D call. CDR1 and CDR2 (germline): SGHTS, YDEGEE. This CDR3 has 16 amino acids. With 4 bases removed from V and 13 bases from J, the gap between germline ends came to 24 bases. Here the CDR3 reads CASSPLQLFIRGPLHF. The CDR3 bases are TGTGCCAGCAGCCCGCTCCAATTATTTATTCGCGGGCCCCTCCACTTT.

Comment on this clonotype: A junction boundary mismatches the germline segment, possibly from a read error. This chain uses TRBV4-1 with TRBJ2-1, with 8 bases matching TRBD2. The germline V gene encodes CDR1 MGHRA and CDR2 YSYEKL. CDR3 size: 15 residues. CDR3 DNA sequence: TGCGCCAGCAGCCGATCCCCAGCGATCGGACCTCGGGGGGGGTTC. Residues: CASSRSPAIGPRGGF.

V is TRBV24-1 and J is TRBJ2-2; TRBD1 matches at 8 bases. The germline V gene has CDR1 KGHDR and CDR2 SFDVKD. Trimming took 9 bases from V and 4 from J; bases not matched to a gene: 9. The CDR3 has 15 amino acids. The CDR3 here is CATRVGQGGTGELFF. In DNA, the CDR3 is TGTGCCACCCGAGTCGGACAGGGTGGCACCGGGGAGCTGTTTTTT.

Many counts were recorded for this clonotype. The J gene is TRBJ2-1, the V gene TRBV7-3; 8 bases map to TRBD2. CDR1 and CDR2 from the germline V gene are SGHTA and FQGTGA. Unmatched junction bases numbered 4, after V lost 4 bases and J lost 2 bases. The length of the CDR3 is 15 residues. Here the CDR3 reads CASSSSGGPYNEQFF. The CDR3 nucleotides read TGTGCCAGCAGCTCAAGCGGGGGCCCCTACAATGAGCAGTTCTTC. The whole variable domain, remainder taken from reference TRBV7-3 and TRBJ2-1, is GAGVSQTPSNKVTEKGKYVELRCDPISGHTALYWYRQSLGQGPEFLIYFQGTGAADDSGLPNDRFFAVRPEGSVSTLKIQRTERGDSAVYLCASSSSGGPYNEQFFGPGTRLTVL.

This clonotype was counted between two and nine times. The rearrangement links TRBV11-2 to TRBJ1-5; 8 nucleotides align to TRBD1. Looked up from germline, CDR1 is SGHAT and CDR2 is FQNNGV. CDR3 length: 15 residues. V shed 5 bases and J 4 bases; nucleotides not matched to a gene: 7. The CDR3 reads CASSDGQGWNQPQHF. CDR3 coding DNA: TGTGCCAGCAGCGATGGACAGGGCTGGAATCAGCCCCAGCATTTT.

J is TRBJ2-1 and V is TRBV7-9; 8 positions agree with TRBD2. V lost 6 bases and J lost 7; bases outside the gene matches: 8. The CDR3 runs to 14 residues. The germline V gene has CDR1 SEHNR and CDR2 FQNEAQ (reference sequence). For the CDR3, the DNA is TGTGCCAGCAGGCCGGGGGGGCCGAGGAATGAGCAGTTCTTC. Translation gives CASRPGGPRNEQFF.

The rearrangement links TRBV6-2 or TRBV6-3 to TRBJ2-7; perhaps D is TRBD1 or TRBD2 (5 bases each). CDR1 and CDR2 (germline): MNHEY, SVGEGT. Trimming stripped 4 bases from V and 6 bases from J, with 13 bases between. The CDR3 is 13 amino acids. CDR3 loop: CASSSWDPLEQYV. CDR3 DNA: TGTGCCAGCAGTTCGTGGGACCCCCTCGAGCAGTACGTC.

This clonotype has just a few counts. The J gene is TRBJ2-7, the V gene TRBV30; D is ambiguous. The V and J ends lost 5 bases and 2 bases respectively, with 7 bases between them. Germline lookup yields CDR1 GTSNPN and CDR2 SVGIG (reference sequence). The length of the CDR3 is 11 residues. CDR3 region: CAWAHTYEQYF. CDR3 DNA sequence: TGTGCCTGGGCTCATACCTACGAGCAGTACTTC.

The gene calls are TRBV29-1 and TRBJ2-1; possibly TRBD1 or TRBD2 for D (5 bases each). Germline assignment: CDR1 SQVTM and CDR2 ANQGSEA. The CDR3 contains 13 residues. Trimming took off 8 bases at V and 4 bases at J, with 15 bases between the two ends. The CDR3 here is CSTTGTEYNEQFF. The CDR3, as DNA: TGCAGCACTACCGGGACCGAGTACAATGAGCAGTTCTTC.

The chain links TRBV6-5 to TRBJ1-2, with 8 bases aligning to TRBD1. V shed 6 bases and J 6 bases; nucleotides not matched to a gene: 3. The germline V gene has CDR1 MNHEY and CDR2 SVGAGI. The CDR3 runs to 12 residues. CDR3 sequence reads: CASSYRGNGYTF. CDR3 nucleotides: TGTGCCAGCAGCTACAGGGGGAATGGCTACACCTTC.